Listed below are T cell receptor beta chains from one sample, sequenced in a study of immune evolution from preneoplasia to lung adenocarcinoma. Sequencing used immunoSEQ multiplex PCR; TCRdb keeps in-frame clones, though not all of them. The table has several thousand clones, 65% to 80% seen once. Sequenced input: FFPE adjacent normal lung tissue. Receptors were obtained from a person aged 55-85 years with lung adenocarcinoma. The CDR3 runs from the conserved cysteine through the conserved F or W. The order of the fields is V gene, clone size, CDR3 length, J gene, D gene, CDR3 DNA, CDR3 protein. A D gene is named only where the DNA matches it firmly. The size field is filled for only some rows; it gives once, few, many or a size class.

TRBV7-2	NA	18	TRBJ2-7	NA	TGTGCCAGCAGCTTAGGCGTAACTAGCTATAGGTTCTCCTACGAGCAGTACTTC	CASSLGVTSYRFSYEQYF
TRBV19	NA	12	TRBJ1-2	NA	TGTGCCAGTACCACTGATAACTATGGCTACACCTTC	CASTTDNYGYTF
TRBV5-4	few	15	TRBJ2-2	TRBD1	TGTGCCAGCAGGAGGGACAGGGGAGTCACCGGGGAGCTGTTTTTT	CASRRDRGVTGELFF
TRBV4-1	few	14	TRBJ1-2	TRBD1	TGCGCCAGCAGCCAAAGGACAGGGTTTATTGGCTACACCTTC	CASSQRTGFIGYTF
TRBV18	NA	14	TRBJ2-7	NA	TGTGCCAGCTCACCACCGGCTCGATCCTACGAGCAGTACTTC	CASSPPARSYEQYF
TRBV6-4	few	16	TRBJ2-7	TRBD1	TGTGCCAGCAGTGACCTAACGGGACAGGGGAGGCACGAGCAGTACTTC	CASSDLTGQGRHEQYF
TRBV27	NA	17	TRBJ2-2	NA	TGTGCCAGCAGTTTAACAGGGGACTACTTGAACACCGGGGAGCTGTTTTTT	CASSLTGDYLNTGELFF
TRBV5-1	NA	15	TRBJ2-7	TRBD1	TGCGCCAGCAGCCGGAGGAGTTTGACAGGGAACGAGCAGTACTTC	CASSRRSLTGNEQYF
TRBV5-6	NA	15	TRBJ1-5	TRBD1	TGTGCCAGCAGCTATTTGGGACAGGGGAATCAGCCCCAGCATTTT	CASSYLGQGNQPQHF
TRBV5-8	few	16	TRBJ2-1	TRBD2	TGTGCCAGCAGCTTGGTGCGAGCGGGGGCCTACAATGAGCAGTTCTTC	CASSLVRAGAYNEQFF